This entry is about one T cell receptor (beta chain). This sample stems from a study of OX40 agonist ivuxolimab in advanced cancers. Background on the study: At 0.01 to 10 mg/kg, ivuxolimab was administered intravenously to patients every 2 weeks. A mean age of around 60 years, range about 20 to 85, was recorded, and over 65% were male.

Method: immunoSEQ multiplex PCR; TCRdb's copy keeps in-frame clones and lacks some. The table lists more than 65,000 clones, approximately 90% of them singletons. V gave up 6 bases and J gave up 2 bases, with 7 bases separating them. The CDR3 contains 12 residues. Germline CDR1 and CDR2: LNHDA and SQIVND (reference sequence). The source is an adult with an advanced solid tumor such as melanoma, head and neck, liver or kidney cancer. Sequences were derived from CD4+ or CD8+ T cells sorted from blood, sampled in a trial of the OX40 agonist ivuxolimab. V and J are TRBV19 and TRBJ2-5; D remains ambiguous. CDR3 nucleotides: TGTGCCAGTAGGGGTTGGCAAGAGACCCAGTACTTC. This gives the protein CASRGWQETQYF.